Listed below are T cell receptor beta chains from one sample, sequenced in a study of blood T cells in healthy people across ages. TCRdb passed the 5' RACE reads through MiXCR, listing each CDR3 protein once. The sample lists about 1.4 million distinct CDR3 sequences; approximately 63% were seen once. Source material: blood. These receptors all stem from a man younger than 30 in good health. CDR3s include the opening cysteine and the closing phenylalanine or tryptophan. D genes are given only for firm matches. Expanded clones are given a class, and other clones once, few, many or no size at all.

>TRBV19|NA|TRBJ2-3|15|TRBD1
TGTGCCAGTACTATGGACAGGGCGGGTACAGATACGCAGTATTTT
CASTMDRAGTDTQYF
>TRBV4-1|few|TRBJ1-2|14|TRBD1
TGCGCCAGCAGCCAGATACAGGGGAACTATGGCTACACCTTC
CASSQIQGNYGYTF
>TRBV7-9|NA|TRBJ2-7|12|NA
TGTGCCAGCAGCTTAAGTACCGGCGAGCAGTACTTC
CASSLSTGEQYF
>TRBV7-9|NA|TRBJ2-1|14|NA
TGTGCCAGCAGCCCGGTGACAGGGAGGAATGAGCAGTTCTTC
CASSPVTGRNEQFF
>TRBV29-1|NA|TRBJ2-5|13|TRBD2
TGCAGCCTCCTGGGAGGGTTTCAAGAGACCCAGTACTTC
CSLLGGFQETQYF
>TRBV3-1|NA|TRBJ2-3|18|NA
TGTGCCAGCAGCCTTTCCCCCCTTTGGGGGGGGGCCGGAGATACGCAGTATTTT
CASSLSPLWGGAGDTQYF
>TRBV4-3|few|TRBJ2-7|16|TRBD2
TGCGCCAGCAGCCTCACACTTAGCGGGGGTAACTACGAGCAGTACTTC
CASSLTLSGGNYEQYF
>TRBV20-1|NA|TRBJ2-1|15|TRBD2
TGCAGTGCTAGAGCCGGGGGGAGGCGATACAATGAGCAGTTCTTC
CSARAGGRRYNEQFF
>TRBV18|NA|TRBJ1-1|16|TRBD1
TGTGCCAGCTCACTAGGGACAGGGCTTTTGGGCACTGAAGCTTTCTTT
CASSLGTGLLGTEAFF
>TRBV21-1|few|TRBJ2-4|15|NA
TGTGCCAGCAGCATTGCTCGGTTGCCCAAAAACATTCAGTACTTC
CASSIARLPKNIQYF
>TRBV3-1|NA|TRBJ1-1|13|NA
TGTGCCAGCAGCCAGCCTGGGGGGGATGAAGCTTTCTTT
CASSQPGGDEAFF
>TRBV14|NA|TRBJ2-1|12|NA
TGTGCCAGCAGCCAACCGAGGCATGAGCAGTTCTTC
CASSQPRHEQFF
>TRBV7-9|NA|TRBJ2-2|19|NA
TGTGCCAGCAGCTCCTACTTTGGGAGTGGGACGGAGGGCACCGGGGAGCTGTTTTTT
CASSSYFGSGTEGTGELFF
>TRBV30|NA|TRBJ2-7|13|NA
TGTGCCTGGAGTGCGGACGGAACCTACGAGCAGTACTTC
CAWSADGTYEQYF
>TRBV3-1|NA|TRBJ1-6|13|NA
TGTGCCAGCAGTCAACTCGAGAATTCACCCCTCCACTTT
CASSQLENSPLHF
>TRBV27|NA|TRBJ1-1|11|NA
TGTGCCAGCTCGGCGGGGGGTGAAGCTTTCTTT
CASSAGGEAFF
>TRBV9|NA|TRBJ2-4|12|NA
TGTGCCAGCAGCCCGAACAGCGTACAGCAGTACTTC
CASSPNSVQQYF
>TRBV14|NA|TRBJ2-3|13|NA
TGTGCCAGCAGCCCCTACAATGTAGATACGCAGTATTTT
CASSPYNVDTQYF
>TRBV10-3|few|TRBJ2-1|14|NA
TGTGCCATCAGTGACCCGGACTTTCCGCCTGAGCAGTTCTTC
CAISDPDFPPEQFF
>TRBV7-2|NA|TRBJ1-2|16|TRBD1
TGTGCCAGCAGCTTAGAAGGGACAGGGGTTAACTATGGCTACACCTTC
CASSLEGTGVNYGYTF
>TRBV2|NA|TRBJ2-2|13|TRBD2
TGTGCCAGCAAGCGGGGGGGGACCGGGGAGCTGTTTTTT
CASKRGGTGELFF
>TRBV20-1|few|TRBJ2-7|14|NA
TGCAGTGCCCGGGGCGAAGGGACAAGCTACGAGCAGTACTTC
CSARGEGTSYEQYF
>TRBV27|many|TRBJ2-7|13|NA
TGTGCCAGCAGTTTGGGCAGGGGCGGCGAGCAGTACTTC
CASSLGRGGEQYF
>TRBV28|NA|TRBJ2-6|17|TRBD1
TGTGCCAGCAGTTTTGACAGGGCGTCCTCTGGGGCCAACGTCCTGACTTTC
CASSFDRASSGANVLTF
>TRBV3-1|NA|TRBJ1-3|12|NA
TGTGCCAGCAGCCAAGATGAGGACACCATATATTTT
CASSQDEDTIYF
>TRBV7-2|NA|TRBJ2-7|16|NA
TGTGCCAGCAGCTTAGCCCCCAATCCACCTCTCAACGAGCAGTACTTC
CASSLAPNPPLNEQYF
>TRBV5-1|NA|TRBJ1-4|13|NA
TGCGCCAGCAGCACAAGAACTAATGAAAAACTGTTTTTT
CASSTRTNEKLFF
>TRBV2|few|TRBJ2-3|15|TRBD1
TGTGCCAGCAAACTGGGACAGCCTAGCACAGATACGCAGTATTTT
CASKLGQPSTDTQYF
>TRBV11-2|NA|TRBJ2-7|17|NA
TGTGCCAGCACTCTAGGGGGACCCCGGTTTCCGGGCCACGAGCAGTACTTC
CASTLGGPRFPGHEQYF
>TRBV4-3|NA|TRBJ2-1|17|NA
TGCGCCAGCAGCCAAGAGTTAGGCCGGAGCTCCTACAATGAGCAGTTCTTC
CASSQELGRSSYNEQFF
>TRBV3-1|NA|TRBJ2-5|13|NA
TGTGCCAGCAATGCAGGTACTTTGGAGACCCAGTACTTC
CASNAGTLETQYF
>TRBV5-1|NA|TRBJ2-2|17|NA
TGCGCCAGCAGCCCCCGGATCAGGGCAACGAACACCGGGGAGCTGTTTTTT
CASSPRIRATNTGELFF
>TRBV24-1|NA|TRBJ1-1|19|TRBD1
TGTGCCACCGGTGGGGGTGGGACAGCCCTTACGAGTCGAAACACTGAAGCTTTCTTT
CATGGGGTALTSRNTEAFF
>TRBV27|few|TRBJ2-4|17|NA
TGTGCCAGCAGTTTAAGGGGCGGACCCTACTCACAAAACATTCAGTACTTC
CASSLRGGPYSQNIQYF
>TRBV6-1|NA|TRBJ2-6|16|NA
TGTGCCAGCAGGGAGGTCCACGACTCTGGGGCCAACGTCCTGACTTTC
CASREVHDSGANVLTF
>TRBV29-1|NA|TRBJ2-3|11|NA
TGCAGCGTTGAGATCATGGATACGCAGTATTTT
CSVEIMDTQYF
>TRBV4-2|once|TRBJ2-7|15|NA
TGTGCCAGCAACCATCTCGGGCCTGGGACGGGGGAGCAGTACTTC
CASNHLGPGTGEQYF
>TRBV11-2|NA|TRBJ1-2|17|TRBD1
TGTGCCAGCAGCGCCTCGGACAGGGGCGCAACTAACTATGGCTACACCTTC
CASSASDRGATNYGYTF
>TRBV6-5|few|TRBJ1-4|15|NA
TGTGCCAGCAGTCTCCGACAGGCGACTAATGAAAAACTGTTTTTT
CASSLRQATNEKLFF
>TRBV5-1|few|TRBJ1-5|15|NA
TGCGCCAGCAGCGCGGAAGGGGGGCAGGCTCAGCCCCAGCATTTT
CASSAEGGQAQPQHF
>TRBV29-1|few|TRBJ2-4|14|NA
TGCAGCGCCGAACCGGGAGAGGGCAAAAACATTCAGTACTTC
CSAEPGEGKNIQYF
>TRBV20-1|NA|TRBJ2-5|15|TRBD1
TGCAGTGCTAGCGCCCCAGGGACAGATTACAATGAGCAGTACTTC
CSASAPGTDYNEQYF
>TRBV7-2|few|TRBJ1-1|15|TRBD1
TGTGCCAGCAGCTTAGCCGGACAGGGGATCACTGAAGCTTTCTTT
CASSLAGQGITEAFF
>TRBV29-1|NA|TRBJ2-2|14|NA
TGCAGCTTCCTAGACACCTTGAACACCGGGGAGCTGTTTTTT
CSFLDTLNTGELFF
>TRBV4-3|NA|TRBJ1-1|12|NA
TGCGCCAGCAGCTTCGACAGGAATGAAGCTTTCTTT
CASSFDRNEAFF
>TRBV4-1|few|TRBJ2-3|15|NA
TGCGCCAGCAGCCAAGAGGTTATCGGACCAGATACGCAGTATTTT
CASSQEVIGPDTQYF
>TRBV7-3|NA|TRBJ2-3|17|NA
TGTGCCAGCAGCTTAACGTTCAGTCCCCTGGGCACAGATACGCAGTATTTT
CASSLTFSPLGTDTQYF
>TRBV5-1|NA|TRBJ2-5|16|TRBD2
TGCGCCAGCAGCTTGGCCGCGGCTAGCGGAGGAGAGACCCAGTACTTC
CASSLAAASGGETQYF
>TRBV6-5|NA|TRBJ1-5|14|TRBD1
TGTGCCAGCAGCCCGACAGGGTTCGGCCAGCCCCAGCATTTT
CASSPTGFGQPQHF
>TRBV20-1|NA|TRBJ2-1|18|TRBD2
TGCAGTGCTTCTACCCCGGGACTAGCGGGGGCACCCGTGGATGAGCAGTTCTTC
CSASTPGLAGAPVDEQFF
>TRBV10-3|few|TRBJ2-7|13|NA
TGTGCCATCAGTGAGTCCGGTCGGTACGAGCAGTACTTC
CAISESGRYEQYF
>TRBV20-1|NA|TRBJ1-2|13|TRBD1
TGCAGTGGGGGTCGGACAGGGAACTATGGCTACACCTTC
CSGGRTGNYGYTF
>TRBV7-2|NA|TRBJ2-1|20|NA
TGTGCCAGCAGCTTCCCCCACCCGATAAAGGGGACCCCAGCCTACAATGAGCAGTTCTTC
CASSFPHPIKGTPAYNEQFF
>TRBV20-1|once|TRBJ2-1|18|TRBD2
TGCAGTGCTAGAGTTGGCCTAGCGGGCGCCGCTTTGATAGATGAGCAGTTCTTC
CSARVGLAGAALIDEQFF
>TRBV3-1|few|TRBJ1-6|13|NA
TGTGCCAGGTGGACGGAATATAATTCACCCCTCCACTTT
CARWTEYNSPLHF
>TRBV6-2/TRBV6-3|NA|TRBJ2-6|15|NA
TGTGCCAGCAGTTACGGGGGTATAGGGGCCAACGTCCTGACTTTC
CASSYGGIGANVLTF
>TRBV18|NA|TRBJ2-7|13|NA
TGTGCCAGCTCACCATCCGGCAGGGACGAGCAGTACTTC
CASSPSGRDEQYF
>TRBV12-3/TRBV12-4|NA|TRBJ2-3|15|TRBD1
TGTGCCAGCAGTTCCTGGACAGGGGGTACAGATACGCAGTATTTT
CASSSWTGGTDTQYF
>TRBV28|NA|TRBJ1-6|16|TRBD1
TGTGCCAGCAGTTTATGGATTGGGGCAGGGGGTTCACCCCTCCACTTT
CASSLWIGAGGSPLHF